The clone carrying this T cell receptor beta chain was found many times. The source of the sample is a study of T-cell reconstitution after alpha-beta-depleted transplantation in children. Per the germline V gene, CDR1 is SGHRS and CDR2 is YFSETQ. The CDR3 loop spans 15 amino acids. J gave up 4 bases and V 0 bases, and 1 base lay outside the gene matches. It was with unique molecular identifiers that the TCRbeta library was prepared. Via MiXCR, TCRdb re-called the PCR reads, giving one row per CDR3 protein. The repertoire has hundreds of thousands of distinct CDR3 sequences, under 13% of them found once; the top ten carry roughly 27%.

The chain combines TRBV5-1 with TRBJ2-1, with 10 bases that match TRBD2. The input for sequencing was PBMCs, taken before TCRalphabeta/CD19-depleted stem cell transplant. This sequence was found in a child under two years old with acute myeloid leukemia, due to receive a stem cell transplant. In nucleotides, the CDR3 is TGCGCCAGCAGCTTGGAACTAGCGGGATACAATGAGCAGTTCTTC. This translates into CASSLELAGYNEQFF.